This note documents a single T cell receptor (beta chain) sequence. No antigen is known for it. Together with a sample-barcoded 5' primer, a J-beta primer mix was included in a second PCR lasting roughly 7 to 11 cycles. Through a template-switch adaptor with 12 random nucleotides, each cDNA molecule received a tag. TCRdb reanalysed the 5' RACE reads using MiXCR and keeps one entry per CDR3 protein. The sample holds approximately 1.5 million distinct CDR3 sequences, about 42% seen once. The entry originates in a study of blood T cells in healthy people across ages. Overall study findings and caveats: While age rose, TCR beta diversity per million T cells dropped in a roughly linear way.

The V end lost 2 bases, the J end lost 0 bases, and 12 bases lay between the germline ends. The germline V gene encodes CDR1 SGHRS and CDR2 YFSETQ. CDR3 length: 16 amino acids. The chain carries TRBV5-1 and TRBJ1-3; the D is unclear. The sequence was collected from a woman aged 18-35 years in good health. Sequenced: blood. The CDR3 region is CASSLNSRSSGNTIYF. The CDR3, as DNA: TGCGCCAGCAGCTTAAACTCCCGGAGCTCTGGAAACACCATATATTTT. Combining the CDR3 with reference TRBV5-1 and TRBJ1-3 gives the whole variable domain KAGVTQTPRYLIKTRGQQVTLSCSPISGHRSVSWYQQTPGQGLQFLFEYFSETQRNKGNFPGRFSGRQFSNSRSEMNVSTLELGDSALYLCASSLNSRSSGNTIYFGEGSWLTVV.